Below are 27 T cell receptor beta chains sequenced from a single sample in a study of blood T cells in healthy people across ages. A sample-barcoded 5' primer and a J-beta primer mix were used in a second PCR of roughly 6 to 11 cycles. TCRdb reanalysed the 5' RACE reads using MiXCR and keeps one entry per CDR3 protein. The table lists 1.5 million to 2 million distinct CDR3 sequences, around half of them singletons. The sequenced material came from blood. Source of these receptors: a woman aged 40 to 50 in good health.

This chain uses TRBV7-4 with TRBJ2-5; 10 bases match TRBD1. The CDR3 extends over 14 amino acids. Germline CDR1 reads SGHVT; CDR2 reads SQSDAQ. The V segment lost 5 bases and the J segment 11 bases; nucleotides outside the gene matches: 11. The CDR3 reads CASSRQGATGEQYF. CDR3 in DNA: TGTGCCAGCAGCCGACAGGGGGCAACAGGGGAGCAGTACTTC.

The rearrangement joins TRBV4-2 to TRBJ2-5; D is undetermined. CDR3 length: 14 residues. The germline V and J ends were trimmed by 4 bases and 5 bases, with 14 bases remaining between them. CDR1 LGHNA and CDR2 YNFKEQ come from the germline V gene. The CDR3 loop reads CASSPYIDSETQYF. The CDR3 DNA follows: TGTGCCAGCAGCCCCTACATAGACTCGGAGACCCAGTACTTC.

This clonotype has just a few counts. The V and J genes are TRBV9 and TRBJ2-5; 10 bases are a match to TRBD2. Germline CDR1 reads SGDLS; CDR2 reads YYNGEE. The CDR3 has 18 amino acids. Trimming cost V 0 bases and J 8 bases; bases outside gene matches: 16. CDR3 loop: CASSVGLAGVLRSETQYF. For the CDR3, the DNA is TGTGCCAGCAGCGTAGGGCTAGCGGGAGTCCTTCGCAGCGAAACCCAGTACTTC.

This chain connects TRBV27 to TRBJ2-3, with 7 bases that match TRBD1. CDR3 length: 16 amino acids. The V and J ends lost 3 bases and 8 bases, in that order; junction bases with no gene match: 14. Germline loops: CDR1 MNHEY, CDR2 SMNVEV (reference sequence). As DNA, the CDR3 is TGTGCCAGCAGTTTGGAAACCGGGCTTTCAGGGGGTACGCAGTATTTT. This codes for CASSLETGLSGGTQYF.

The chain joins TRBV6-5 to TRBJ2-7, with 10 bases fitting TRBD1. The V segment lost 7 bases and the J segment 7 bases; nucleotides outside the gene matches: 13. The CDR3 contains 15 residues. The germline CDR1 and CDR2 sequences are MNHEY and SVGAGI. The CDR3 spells CASNPKGTGVGEQYF. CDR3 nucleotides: TGTGCCAGCAACCCAAAAGGGACAGGGGTCGGAGAGCAGTACTTC.

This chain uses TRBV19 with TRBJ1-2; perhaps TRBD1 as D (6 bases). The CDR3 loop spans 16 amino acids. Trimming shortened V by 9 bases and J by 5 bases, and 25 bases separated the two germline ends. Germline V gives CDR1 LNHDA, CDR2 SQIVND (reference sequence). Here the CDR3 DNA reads TGTGCCAGCCTGGCCAGGGGACGTATTGCCGGTTATGGCTACACCTTC. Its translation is CASLARGRIAGYGYTF.

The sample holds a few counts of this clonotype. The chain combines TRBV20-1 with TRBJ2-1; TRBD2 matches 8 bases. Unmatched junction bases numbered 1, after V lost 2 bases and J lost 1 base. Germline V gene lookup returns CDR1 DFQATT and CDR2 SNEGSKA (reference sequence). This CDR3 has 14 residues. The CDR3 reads CSARRLASYNEQFF. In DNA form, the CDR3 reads TGCAGTGCTAGACGACTAGCGTCCTACAATGAGCAGTTCTTC.

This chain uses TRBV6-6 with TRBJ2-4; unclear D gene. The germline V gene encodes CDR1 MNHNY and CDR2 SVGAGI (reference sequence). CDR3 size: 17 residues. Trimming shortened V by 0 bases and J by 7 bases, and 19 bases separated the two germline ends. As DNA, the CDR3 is TGTGCCAGCAGTTACTCGGTTTCGACTGGCAGATGGAACATTCAGTACTTC. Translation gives CASSYSVSTGRWNIQYF.

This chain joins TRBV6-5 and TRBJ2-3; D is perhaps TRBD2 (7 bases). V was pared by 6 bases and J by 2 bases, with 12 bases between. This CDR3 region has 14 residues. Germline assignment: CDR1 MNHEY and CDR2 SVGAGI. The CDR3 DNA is TGTGCCAGCAGCGAGCGGGGACACACAGATACGCAGTATTTT. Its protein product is CASSERGHTDTQYF.

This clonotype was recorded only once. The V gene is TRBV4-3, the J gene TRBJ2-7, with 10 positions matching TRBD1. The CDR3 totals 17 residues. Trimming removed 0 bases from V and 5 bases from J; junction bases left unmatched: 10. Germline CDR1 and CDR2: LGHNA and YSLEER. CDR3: CASSQDAGQGISHEQYF. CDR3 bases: TGCGCCAGCAGCCAAGATGCGGGACAGGGGATTTCCCACGAGCAGTACTTC.

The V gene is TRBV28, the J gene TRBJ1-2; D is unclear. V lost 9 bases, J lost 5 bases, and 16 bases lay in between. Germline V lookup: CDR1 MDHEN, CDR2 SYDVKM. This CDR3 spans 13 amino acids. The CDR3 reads CASEFPSKYGYTF. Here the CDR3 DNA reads TGTGCCAGTGAATTCCCCTCCAAATATGGCTACACCTTC.

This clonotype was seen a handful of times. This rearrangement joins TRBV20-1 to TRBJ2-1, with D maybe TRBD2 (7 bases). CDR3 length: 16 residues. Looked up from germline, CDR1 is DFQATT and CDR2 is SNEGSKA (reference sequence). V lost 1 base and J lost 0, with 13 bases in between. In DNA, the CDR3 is TGCAGTGCTAGAGGCCAAGGGGGGGCCTCCTACAATGAGCAGTTCTTC. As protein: CSARGQGGASYNEQFF.

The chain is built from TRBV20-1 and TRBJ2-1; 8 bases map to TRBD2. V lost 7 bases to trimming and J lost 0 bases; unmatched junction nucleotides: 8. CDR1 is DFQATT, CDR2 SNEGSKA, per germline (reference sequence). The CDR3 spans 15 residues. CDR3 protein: CSVSSGVRSYNEQFF. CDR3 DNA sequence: TGCAGTGTTAGTAGCGGGGTTCGCTCCTACAATGAGCAGTTCTTC.

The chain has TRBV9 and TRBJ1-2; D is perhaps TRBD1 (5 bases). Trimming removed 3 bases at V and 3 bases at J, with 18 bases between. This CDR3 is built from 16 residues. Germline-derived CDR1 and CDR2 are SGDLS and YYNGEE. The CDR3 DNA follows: TGTGCCAGCAGCGGCCGGGACGGGGAGTCCTACTATGGCTACACCTTC. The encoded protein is CASSGRDGESYYGYTF.

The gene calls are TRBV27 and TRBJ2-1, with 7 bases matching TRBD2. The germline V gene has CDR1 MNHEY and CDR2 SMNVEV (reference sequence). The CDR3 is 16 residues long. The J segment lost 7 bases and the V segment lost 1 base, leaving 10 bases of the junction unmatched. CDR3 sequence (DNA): TGTGCCAGCAGTTTATGGGCTAGCGGTGGGGTGAATGAGCAGTTCTTC. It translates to CASSLWASGGVNEQFF.

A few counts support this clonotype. CDR3 amino acids: CASSRKDRGMYEQYF. CDR3 in DNA: TGTGCCAGCAGTCGAAAGGACAGGGGAATGTACGAGCAGTACTTC. The chain recombines TRBV6-5 with TRBJ2-7; 9 positions agree with TRBD1. The J segment lost 4 bases and the V segment lost 5 bases, leaving 9 bases of the junction unmatched. The CDR3 contains 15 residues. Germline V gene lookup returns CDR1 MNHEY and CDR2 SVGAGI.

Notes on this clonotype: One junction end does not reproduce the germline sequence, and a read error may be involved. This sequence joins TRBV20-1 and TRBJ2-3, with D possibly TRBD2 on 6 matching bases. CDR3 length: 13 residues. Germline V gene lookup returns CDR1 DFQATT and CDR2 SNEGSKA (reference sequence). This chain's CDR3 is CSAPRGSADTQCF. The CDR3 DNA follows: TGCAGCGCGCCTCGGGGGTCCGCAGATACGCAGTGTTTT.

CDR3: CASSRPGTSGFHSSYEQYF. The CDR3 DNA follows: TGCGCCAGCAGCAGACCCGGGACTAGCGGGTTCCATAGCTCCTACGAGCAGTACTTC. J is TRBJ2-7 and V is TRBV5-1, with 12 bases fitting TRBD2. Germline V gene sequence: CDR1 SGHRS, CDR2 YFSETQ. This CDR3 region has 19 residues. Germline trimming cut 4 bases from V and 0 bases from J; bases unmatched to any gene: 14.

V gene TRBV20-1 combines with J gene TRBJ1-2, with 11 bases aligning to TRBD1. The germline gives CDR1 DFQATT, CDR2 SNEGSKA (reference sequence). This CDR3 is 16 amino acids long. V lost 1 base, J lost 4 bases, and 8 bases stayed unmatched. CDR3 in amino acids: CSARGDGTGGIYGYTF. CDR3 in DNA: TGCAGTGCTAGAGGGGACGGGACAGGGGGGATCTATGGCTACACCTTC.

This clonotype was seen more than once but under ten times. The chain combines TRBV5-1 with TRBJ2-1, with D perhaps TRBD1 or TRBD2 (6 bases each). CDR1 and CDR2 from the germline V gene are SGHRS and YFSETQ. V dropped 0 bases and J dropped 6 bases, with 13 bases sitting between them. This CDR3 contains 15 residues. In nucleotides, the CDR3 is TGCGCCAGCAGCTTGGAGGGGGGCGCTTCCAATGAGCAGTTCTTC. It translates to CASSLEGGASNEQFF.

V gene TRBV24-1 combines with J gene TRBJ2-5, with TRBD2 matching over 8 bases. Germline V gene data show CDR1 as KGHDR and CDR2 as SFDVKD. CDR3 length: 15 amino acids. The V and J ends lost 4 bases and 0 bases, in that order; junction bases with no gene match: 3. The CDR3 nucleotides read TGTGCCACCAGTGAATCGGGGGGGTACCAAGAGACCCAGTACTTC. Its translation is CATSESGGYQETQYF.

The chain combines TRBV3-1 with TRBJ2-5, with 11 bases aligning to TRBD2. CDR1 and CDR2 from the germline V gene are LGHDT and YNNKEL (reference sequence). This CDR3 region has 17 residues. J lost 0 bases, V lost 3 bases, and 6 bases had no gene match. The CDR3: CASSHVAGGPYQETQYF. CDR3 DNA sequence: TGTGCCAGCAGCCACGTAGCGGGGGGGCCGTACCAAGAGACCCAGTACTTC.

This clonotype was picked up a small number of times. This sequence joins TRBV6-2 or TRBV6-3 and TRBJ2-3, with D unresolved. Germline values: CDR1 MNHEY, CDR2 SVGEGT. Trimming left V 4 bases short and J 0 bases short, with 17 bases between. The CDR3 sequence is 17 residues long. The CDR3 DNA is TGTGCCAGCAGTTTCGCCCTAGAGGTTCCTAGCACAGATACGCAGTATTTT. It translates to CASSFALEVPSTDTQYF.

CDR3 region: CASRPYLPHYNEQYF. In DNA, the CDR3 is TGTGCCAGCAGGCCCTACTTACCCCACTACAATGAGCAGTACTTC. This chain joins TRBV6-2 or TRBV6-3 and TRBJ2-1; D call uncertain. The J call is doubtful: the DNA matches TRBJ2-7 better. This CDR3 comprises 15 residues. CDR1 MNHEY and CDR2 SVGEGT come from the germline V gene.

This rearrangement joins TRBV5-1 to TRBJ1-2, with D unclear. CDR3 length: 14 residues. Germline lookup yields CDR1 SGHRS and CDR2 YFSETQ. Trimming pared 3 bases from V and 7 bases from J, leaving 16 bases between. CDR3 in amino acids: CASSSGPAESGYTF. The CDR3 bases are TGCGCCAGCAGCTCAGGACCAGCCGAGTCTGGCTACACCTTC.

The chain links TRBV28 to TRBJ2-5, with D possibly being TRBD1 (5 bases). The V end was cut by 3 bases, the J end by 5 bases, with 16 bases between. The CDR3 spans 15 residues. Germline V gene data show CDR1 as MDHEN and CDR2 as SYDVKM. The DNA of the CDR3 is TGTGCCAGCAGTTTCTTCCAAGGGGCAGGGGAGACCCAGTACTTC. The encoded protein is CASSFFQGAGETQYF.

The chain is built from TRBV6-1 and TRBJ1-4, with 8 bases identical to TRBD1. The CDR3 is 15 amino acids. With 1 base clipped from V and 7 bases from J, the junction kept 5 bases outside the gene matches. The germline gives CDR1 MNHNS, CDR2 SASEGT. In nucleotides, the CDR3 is TGTGCCAGCAGTGAAGTGGGGCAGGGGGCTGAAAAACTGTTTTTT. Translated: CASSEVGQGAEKLFF.